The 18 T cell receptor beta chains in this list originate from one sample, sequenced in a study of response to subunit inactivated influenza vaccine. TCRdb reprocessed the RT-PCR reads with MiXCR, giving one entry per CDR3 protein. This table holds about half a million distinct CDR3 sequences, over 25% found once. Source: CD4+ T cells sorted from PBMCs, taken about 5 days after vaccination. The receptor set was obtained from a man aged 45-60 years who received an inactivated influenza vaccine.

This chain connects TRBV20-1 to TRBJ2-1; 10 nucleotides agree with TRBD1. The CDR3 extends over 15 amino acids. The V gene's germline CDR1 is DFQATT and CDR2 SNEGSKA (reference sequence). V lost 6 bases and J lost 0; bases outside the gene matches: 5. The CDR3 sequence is CSARGTGDSYNEQFF. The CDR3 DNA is TGCAGTGCCCGAGGGACAGGGGACTCCTACAATGAGCAGTTCTTC.

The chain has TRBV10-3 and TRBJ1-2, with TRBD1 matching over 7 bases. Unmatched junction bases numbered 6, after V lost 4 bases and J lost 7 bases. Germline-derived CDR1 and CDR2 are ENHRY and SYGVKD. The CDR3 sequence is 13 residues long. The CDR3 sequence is CAISVDRVGGYTF. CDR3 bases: TGTGCCATCAGTGTCGACAGGGTGGGTGGCTACACCTTC.

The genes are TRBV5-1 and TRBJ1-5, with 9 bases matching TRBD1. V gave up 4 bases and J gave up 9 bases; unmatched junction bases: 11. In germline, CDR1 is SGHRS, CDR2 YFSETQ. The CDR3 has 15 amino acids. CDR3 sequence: CASSPGWTGEGPQHF. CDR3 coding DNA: TGCGCCAGCAGCCCGGGTTGGACAGGGGAAGGGCCCCAGCATTTT.

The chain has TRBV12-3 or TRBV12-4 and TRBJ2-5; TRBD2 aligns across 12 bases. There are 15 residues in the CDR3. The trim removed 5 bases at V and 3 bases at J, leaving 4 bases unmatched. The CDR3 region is CASSTSGGFKETQYF. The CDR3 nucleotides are TGTGCCAGCAGTACTAGCGGGGGGTTTAAAGAGACCCAGTACTTC.

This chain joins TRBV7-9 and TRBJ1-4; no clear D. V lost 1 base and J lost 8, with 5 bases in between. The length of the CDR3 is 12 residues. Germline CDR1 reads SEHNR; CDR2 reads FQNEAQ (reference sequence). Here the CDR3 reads CASSLVKEKLFF. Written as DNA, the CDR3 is TGTGCCAGCAGCTTAGTGAAGGAAAAACTGTTTTTT.

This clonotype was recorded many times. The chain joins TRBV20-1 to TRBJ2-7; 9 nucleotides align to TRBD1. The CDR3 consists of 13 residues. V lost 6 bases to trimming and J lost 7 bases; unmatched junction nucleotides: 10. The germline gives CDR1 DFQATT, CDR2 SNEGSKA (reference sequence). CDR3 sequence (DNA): TGCAGTGCCACCCGGGACAGGGTATATGAGCAGTACTTC. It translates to CSATRDRVYEQYF.

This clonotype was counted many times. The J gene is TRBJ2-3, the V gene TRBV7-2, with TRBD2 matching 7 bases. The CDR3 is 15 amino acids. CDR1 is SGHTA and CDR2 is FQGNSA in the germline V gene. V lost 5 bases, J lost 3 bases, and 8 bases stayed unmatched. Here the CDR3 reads CASSAGRTLTDTQYF. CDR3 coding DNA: TGTGCCAGCAGCGCCGGGAGGACCCTAACAGATACGCAGTATTTT. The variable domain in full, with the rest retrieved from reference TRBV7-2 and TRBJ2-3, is GAGVSQSPSNKVTEKGKDVELRCDPISGHTALYWYRQSLGQGLEFLIYFQGNSAPDKSGLPSDRFSAERTGGSVSTLTIQRTQQEDSAVYLCASSAGRTLTDTQYFGPGTRLTVL.

DNA of the CDR3: TGTGCCAGCAGCTTGTGGGGGGTTTTGGGACCAGGAAAGGGAGAGACCCAGTACTTC. This encodes CASSLWGVLGPGKGETQYF. This chain links TRBV5-6 with TRBJ2-5, with a weak D call TRBD2 (6 bases). There are 19 residues in the CDR3. V was shortened by 1 base and J by 4 bases, with 26 bases between the two germline ends. From germline, CDR1 is SGHDT and CDR2 YYEEEE.

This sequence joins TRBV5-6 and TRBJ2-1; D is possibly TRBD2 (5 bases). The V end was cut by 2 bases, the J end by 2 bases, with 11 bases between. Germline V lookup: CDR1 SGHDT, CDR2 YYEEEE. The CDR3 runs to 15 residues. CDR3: CASSLKGVTYNEQFF. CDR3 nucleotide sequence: TGTGCCAGCAGCTTAAAGGGAGTAACCTACAATGAGCAGTTCTTC. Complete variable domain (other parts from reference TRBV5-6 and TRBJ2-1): DAGVTQSPTHLIKTRGQQVTLRCSPKSGHDTVSWYQQALGQGPQFIFQYYEEEERQRGNFPDRFSGHQFPNYSSELNVNALLLGDSALYLCASSLKGVTYNEQFFGPGTRLTVL.

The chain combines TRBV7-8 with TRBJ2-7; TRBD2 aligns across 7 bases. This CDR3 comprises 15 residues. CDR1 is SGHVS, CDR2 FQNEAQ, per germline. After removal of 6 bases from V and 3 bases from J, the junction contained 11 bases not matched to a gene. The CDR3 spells CASSSASGTFYEQYF. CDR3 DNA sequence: TGTGCCAGCAGTTCTGCTAGCGGCACCTTCTACGAGCAGTACTTC.

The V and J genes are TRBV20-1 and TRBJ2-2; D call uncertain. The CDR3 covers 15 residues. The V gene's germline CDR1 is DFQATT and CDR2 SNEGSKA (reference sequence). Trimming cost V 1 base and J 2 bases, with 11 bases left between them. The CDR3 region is CSARALTRNTGELFF. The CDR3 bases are TGCAGTGCTAGAGCTTTGACCCGAAACACCGGGGAGCTGTTTTTT.

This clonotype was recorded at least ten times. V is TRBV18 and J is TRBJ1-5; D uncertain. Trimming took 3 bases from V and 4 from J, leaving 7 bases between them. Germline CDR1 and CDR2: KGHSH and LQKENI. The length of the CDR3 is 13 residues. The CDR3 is CASSPGVNQPQHF. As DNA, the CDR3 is TGTGCCAGCTCACCGGGCGTTAATCAGCCCCAGCATTTT.

CDR3 bases: TGTGCCAGCAGCATAAACAGAGCCAACACCGGGGAGCTGTTTTTT. It specifies CASSINRANTGELFF. The chain uses TRBV7-9 and TRBJ2-2; D remains ambiguous. V was shortened by 5 bases and J by 2 bases, with 12 bases between the two germline ends. The germline CDR1 and CDR2 sequences are SEHNR and FQNEAQ (reference sequence). This CDR3 region has 15 residues.

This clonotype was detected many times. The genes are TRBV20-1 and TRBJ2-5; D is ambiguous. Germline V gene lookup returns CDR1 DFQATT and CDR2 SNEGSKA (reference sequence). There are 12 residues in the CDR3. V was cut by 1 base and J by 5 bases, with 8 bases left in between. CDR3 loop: CSARVSGETQYF. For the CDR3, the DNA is TGCAGTGCTAGAGTTAGTGGGGAGACCCAGTACTTC.

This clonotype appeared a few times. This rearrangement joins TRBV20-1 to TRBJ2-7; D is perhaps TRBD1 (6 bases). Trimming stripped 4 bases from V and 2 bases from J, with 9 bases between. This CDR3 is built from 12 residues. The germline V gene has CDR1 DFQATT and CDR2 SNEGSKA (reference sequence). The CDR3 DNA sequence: TGCAGTGCTAAGACAGGAACCTACGAGCAGTACTTC. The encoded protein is CSAKTGTYEQYF.

CDR3 region: CASSQDNRGKTQYF. The CDR3 DNA reads TGCGCCAGCAGCCAAGATAACAGGGGGAAGACCCAGTACTTC. This chain links TRBV4-3 with TRBJ2-5, with 8 nucleotides matching TRBD1. The J segment lost 6 bases and the V segment lost 0 bases, leaving 3 bases of the junction unmatched. Germline CDR1 reads LGHNA; CDR2 reads YSLEER. The CDR3 contains 14 residues.

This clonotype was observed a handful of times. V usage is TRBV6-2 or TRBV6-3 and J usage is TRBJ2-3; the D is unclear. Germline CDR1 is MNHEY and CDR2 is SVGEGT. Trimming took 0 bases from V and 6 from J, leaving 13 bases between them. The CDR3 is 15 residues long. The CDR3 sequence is CASSYSDGELDTQYF. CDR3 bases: TGTGCCAGCAGTTACTCTGACGGAGAATTGGATACGCAGTATTTT.

The CDR3 sequence is CAWSQNLGTQYF. The CDR3, as DNA: TGTGCCTGGAGTCAAAATCTGGGGACCCAGTACTTC. This chain joins TRBV30 and TRBJ2-5; D is unclear. Germline V gene lookup returns CDR1 GTSNPN and CDR2 SVGIG (reference sequence). CDR3 size: 12 residues. The V gene lost 2 bases and the J gene lost 7 bases, with 11 bases spanning the gap.